The TCR beta chain described here comes from a study of blood T cell repertoires in COVID-19. The wider study: COVID-19 samples from acute and convalescent phases originated in the United States, Italy and Spain.

The junction had 9 bases not matched to a gene; V was cut back by 5 bases and J by 4 bases. Germline V gives CDR1 MNHEY, CDR2 SMNVEV (reference sequence). The CDR3 has 15 amino acids. Participant reports of clinical history set cohort assignment. Repertoires were generated with immunoSEQ multiplex PCR, while TCRdb's copy carries only in-frame clones and drops some. The data contain some 270,000 clones, 80% to 95% of them singletons. J is TRBJ1-2 and V is TRBV27; TRBD1 agrees at 8 bases. Sequencing was carried out using PBMCs or T cells enriched from blood (not recorded which). This receptor was identified in a man between 40 and 49 years old who had been exposed to COVID-19. The CDR3 sequence: CASSPYVGQGYGYTF. Written as DNA, the CDR3 is TGTGCCAGCAGTCCCTACGTCGGACAGGGCTATGGCTACACCTTC.